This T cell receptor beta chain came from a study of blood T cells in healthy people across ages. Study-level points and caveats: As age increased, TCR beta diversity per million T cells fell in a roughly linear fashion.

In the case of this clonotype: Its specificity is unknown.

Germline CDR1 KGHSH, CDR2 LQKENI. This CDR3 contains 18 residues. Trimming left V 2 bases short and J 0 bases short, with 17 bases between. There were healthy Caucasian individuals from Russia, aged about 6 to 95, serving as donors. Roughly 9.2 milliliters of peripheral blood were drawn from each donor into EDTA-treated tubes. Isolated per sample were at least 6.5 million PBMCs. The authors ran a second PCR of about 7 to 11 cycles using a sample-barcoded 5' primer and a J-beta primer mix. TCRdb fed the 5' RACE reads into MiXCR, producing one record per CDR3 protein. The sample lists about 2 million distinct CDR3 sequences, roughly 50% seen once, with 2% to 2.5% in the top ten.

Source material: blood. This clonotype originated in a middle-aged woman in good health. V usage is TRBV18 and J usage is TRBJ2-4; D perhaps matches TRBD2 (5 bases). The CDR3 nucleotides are TGTGCCAGCTCACCAAGAGGGATGAGGAGACTAGCCAAAAACATTCAGTACTTC. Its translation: CASSPRGMRRLAKNIQYF.